This is a list of T cell receptor beta chains from one sample in a study of blood T cell repertoires in COVID-19. Profiling relied on immunoSEQ multiplex PCR, and the TCRdb table lists in-frame clones only, not all of them. The repertoire holds a few hundred thousand clones, with roughly 90% as singletons. Sequencing was performed on PBMCs or T cells enriched from blood (not recorded which). Source of these receptors: a woman aged 18-29 years with acute COVID-19. CDR3s include the opening cysteine and the closing phenylalanine or tryptophan. The D gene is left open where the match is weak. Clone size is given for some rows only: seen once, a few or many times, or a class if the clone is expanded.

j_call	v_call	d_call	clone_size	cdr3_aa	cdr3_nt
TRBJ2-5	TRBV6-2/TRBV6-3	TRBD2	once	CASSYPKRGRIAETQYF	TGTGCCAGCAGTTACCCCAAGCGCGGGAGGATCGCTGAGACCCAGTACTTC
TRBJ2-3	TRBV5-6	TRBD2	.	CASSPIRLTSGRTDTQYF	TGTGCCAGCAGCCCTATACGATTGACTAGCGGGAGGACAGATACGCAGTATTTT
TRBJ2-7	TRBV5-1	.	.	CASSLVSGDAAYSYEQYF	TGCGCCAGCAGCTTGGTGTCGGGGGACGCAGCGTACTCCTACGAGCAGTACTTC
TRBJ2-1	TRBV11-2	TRBD2	.	CASRPLASGISYNEQFF	TGTGCCAGCAGACCCCTTGCTAGCGGGATCTCCTACAATGAGCAGTTCTTC
TRBJ1-2	TRBV28	.	once	CASSLYDRPTGGYTF	TGTGCCAGCAGTCTGTATGACAGGCCAACTGGAGGCTACACCTTC
TRBJ2-7	TRBV20-1	.	.	CSASSLRGPTYEQYF	TGCAGTGCTAGTTCACTCAGGGGTCCCACCTACGAGCAGTACTTC
TRBJ2-3	TRBV24-1	TRBD2	.	CATSDKTSGAPDTQYF	TGTGCCACCAGTGACAAGACTAGCGGAGCGCCAGATACGCAGTATTTT
TRBJ2-5	TRBV6-5	TRBD1	.	CASSYSGTGEWETQYF	TGTGCCAGCAGTTACTCGGGCACAGGGGAGTGGGAGACCCAGTACTTC
TRBJ1-6	TRBV2	TRBD1	once	CASSRQGAVNSPLHF	TGTGCCAGCAGTCGACAGGGGGCAGTTAATTCACCCCTCCACTTT
TRBJ2-3	TRBV3-1/TRBV3-2	.	.	CASSPEGRSTDTQYF	TGTGCCAGCAGCCCCGAGGGCAGGAGCACAGATACGCAGTATTTT
TRBJ2-1	TRBV10-3	TRBD2	.	CAISEGVAGGANEQFF	TGTGCCATCAGTGAGGGGGTAGCGGGAGGGGCCAATGAGCAGTTCTTC
TRBJ1-2	TRBV7-9	.	.	CASSSKRQVGTNYGYTF	TGTGCCAGCAGCTCGAAGCGGCAGGTGGGAACTAACTATGGCTACACCTTC
TRBJ2-7	TRBV10-3	TRBD2	.	CAISESGTTSLYEQYF	TGTGCCATCAGTGAAAGCGGGACTACCTCCCTTTACGAGCAGTACTTC
TRBJ2-1	TRBV18	TRBD1	.	CASSRDRADNEQFF	TGTGCCAGCTCTCGGGACAGGGCGGACAATGAGCAGTTCTTC
TRBJ2-3	TRBV7-8	.	.	CASSRGWGLKDTQYF	TGTGCCAGCAGCCGAGGATGGGGGCTCAAAGATACGCAGTATTTT
TRBJ1-3	TRBV6-5	.	.	CASSTGAIGNTIYF	TGTGCCAGCAGCACTGGGGCTATTGGAAACACCATATATTTT
TRBJ1-1	TRBV11-2	.	few	CASSLGTTNTEAFF	TGTGCCAGCAGCTTAGGAACAACGAACACTGAAGCTTTCTTT
TRBJ1-4	TRBV5-1	TRBD1	once	CASSRDRGNEKLFF	TGCGCCAGCAGCCGTGACAGGGGGAATGAAAAACTGTTTTTT
TRBJ1-1	TRBV29-1	TRBD1	.	CSVDRTGNTEAFF	TGCAGCGTTGACCGGACAGGGAACACTGAAGCTTTCTTT
TRBJ2-7	TRBV5-1	TRBD2	.	CASSPGLAVSYEQYF	TGCGCCAGCAGCCCGGGACTAGCGGTATCCTACGAGCAGTACTTC
TRBJ2-2	TRBV14	.	once	CASSQFLTRGAGGELFF	TGTGCCAGCAGCCAATTTCTTACCCGGGGGGCCGGCGGGGAGCTGTTTTTT
TRBJ2-1	TRBV27	.	.	CATAGSGLTYNEQFF	TGTGCCACCGCCGGTTCGGGTCTGACCTACAATGAGCAGTTCTTC
TRBJ2-5	TRBV10-1	.	.	CASSEEGPETQYF	TGCGCCAGCAGTGAAGAGGGTCCGGAGACCCAGTACTTC
TRBJ1-3	TRBV4-3	TRBD1	.	CASSQDPHRGAGNTIYF	TGCGCCAGCAGCCAAGATCCTCACAGGGGTGCTGGAAACACCATATATTTT
TRBJ2-1	TRBV11-1	TRBD1	.	CASRRGTGRDNEQFF	TGTGCCAGCCGGAGGGGGACAGGGAGGGACAATGAGCAGTTCTTC
TRBJ1-2	TRBV18	.	once	CASSPAQGSYGYTF	TGTGCCAGCTCACCTGCGCAGGGGAGTTATGGCTACACCTTC
TRBJ2-1	TRBV7-9	TRBD1	.	CASSSRDRATYNEQFF	TGTGCCAGCAGCTCCCGGGACAGGGCTACCTACAATGAGCAGTTCTTC
TRBJ2-7	TRBV25-1	.	once	CASSDPVPSYEQYF	TGTGCCAGCAGTGACCCAGTACCAAGCTACGAGCAGTACTTC
TRBJ1-5	TRBV24-1	.	.	CATSDSHNFSNQPQHF	TGTGCCACCAGTGATTCACATAATTTTAGCAATCAGCCCCAGCATTTT